This T cell receptor (beta chain) was sequenced for a study of blood T cell repertoires in COVID-19. Sequenced by immunoSEQ multiplex PCR; TCRdb stores in-frame clones only, minus some. Of about 320,000 clones listed, around 90% are singletons. This clone was observed once. This TCR was recovered from a man younger than 35 who had recovered from COVID-19. The sequenced material came from peripheral blood.

The DNA of the CDR3 is TGTGCCAGCAGTCCACAGGGGAACAATCAGCCCCAGCATTTT. Its translation is CASSPQGNNQPQHF. The V call is TRBV6-5, the J call TRBJ1-5, with 7 positions matching TRBD1. After removal of 5 bases from V and 3 bases from J, the junction contained 4 bases not matched to a gene. The CDR3 consists of 14 residues. Germline CDR1 reads MNHEY; CDR2 reads SVGAGI.